This entry features one T cell receptor beta chain sequence. 60 Vbeta and 13 Jbeta primers were used in PCR. The table came from immunoSEQ multiplex PCR; TCRdb's copy has only in-frame clones and leaves some out. The repertoire has under 120,000 clones, approximately 70% of them found once; the top ten carry roughly 10%. The entry originates in a study of cytomegalovirus exposure and HLA in healthy donors. CDR1 is DFQATT, CDR2 SNEGSKA, per germline (reference sequence). The CDR3 is made up of 11 amino acids. Trimming at V came to 6 bases and at J to 12 bases, leaving 10 bases not matched to a gene. The rearrangement links TRBV20-1 to TRBJ1-1; 7 bases are shared with TRBD1. The specimen sequenced was PBMCs. The receptor's source is a man in his forties or fifties in good health and CMV-seropositive. CDR3 sequence reads: CSARQGIETFF. The DNA of the CDR3 is TGCAGTGCCCGACAGGGAATTGAGACTTTCTTT.